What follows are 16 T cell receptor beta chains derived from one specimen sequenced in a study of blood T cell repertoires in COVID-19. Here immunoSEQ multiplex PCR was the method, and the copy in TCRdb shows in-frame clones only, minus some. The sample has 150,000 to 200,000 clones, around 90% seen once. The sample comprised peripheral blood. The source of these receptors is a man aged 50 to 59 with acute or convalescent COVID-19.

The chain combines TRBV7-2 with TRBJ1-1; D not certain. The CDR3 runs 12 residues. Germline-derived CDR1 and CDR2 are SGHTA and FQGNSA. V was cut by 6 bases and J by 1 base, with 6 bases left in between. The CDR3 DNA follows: TGTGCCAGCAGAACAGAGAACACTGAAGCTTTCTTT. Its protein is CASRTENTEAFF.

CDR3 bases: TGCAGCGTGTCGACAGGTTTGGTCCCTTCGAACACTGAAGCTTTCTTT. This codes for CSVSTGLVPSNTEAFF. V usage is TRBV29-1 and J usage is TRBJ1-1; perhaps TRBD1 as D (6 bases). V lost 6 bases and J 1 base, leaving 21 bases between the germline ends. CDR1 is SQVTM, CDR2 ANQGSEA, per germline. The CDR3 spans 16 residues.

The CDR3 spells CASSYTRLGTEAFF. The CDR3 coding sequence is TGTGCCAGCAGTTACACGCGGTTGGGCACTGAAGCTTTCTTT. The chain couples TRBV6-2 or TRBV6-3 to TRBJ1-1; D ambiguous. Germline V gene sequence: CDR1 MNHEY, CDR2 SVGEGT. This CDR3 has 14 residues. Trimming removed 2 bases at V and 4 bases at J, with 11 bases between.

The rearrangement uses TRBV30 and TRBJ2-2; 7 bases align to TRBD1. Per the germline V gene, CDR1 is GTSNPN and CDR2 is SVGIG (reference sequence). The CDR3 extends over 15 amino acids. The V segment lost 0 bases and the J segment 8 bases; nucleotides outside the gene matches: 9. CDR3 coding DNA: TGTGCCTGGAGTGTACTGAGTGGGGGACAGGGGGAGCTGTTTTTT. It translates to CAWSVLSGGQGELFF.

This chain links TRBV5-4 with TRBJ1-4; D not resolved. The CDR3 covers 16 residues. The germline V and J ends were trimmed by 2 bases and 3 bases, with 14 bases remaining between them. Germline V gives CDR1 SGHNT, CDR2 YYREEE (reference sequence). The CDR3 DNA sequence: TGTGCCAGCAGCTTTGGGCCTTCGCCGGCTAATGAAAAACTGTTTTTT. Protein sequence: CASSFGPSPANEKLFF. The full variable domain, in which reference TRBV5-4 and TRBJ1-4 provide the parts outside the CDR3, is ETGVTQSPTHLIKTRGQQVTLRCSSQSGHNTVSWYQQALGQGPQFIFQYYREEENGRGNFPPRFSGLQFPNYSSELNVNALELDDSALYLCASSFGPSPANEKLFFGSGTQLSVL.

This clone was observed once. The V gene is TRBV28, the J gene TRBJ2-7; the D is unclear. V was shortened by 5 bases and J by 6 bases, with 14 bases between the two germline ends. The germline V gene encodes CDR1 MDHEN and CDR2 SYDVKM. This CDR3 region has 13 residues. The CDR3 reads CASSVPSEFEQYF. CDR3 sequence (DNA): TGTGCCAGCAGTGTCCCTAGTGAATTCGAGCAGTACTTC.

The CDR3 here is CASSLGTSGTDTQYF. DNA for the CDR3: TGTGCCAGCAGCTTAGGGACTAGCGGCACAGATACGCAGTATTTT. The chain is built from TRBV7-2 and TRBJ2-3; TRBD2 matches at 9 bases. This CDR3 has 15 residues. J was trimmed by 1 base and V by 1 base; bases with no gene match: 0. The germline gives CDR1 SGHTA, CDR2 FQGNSA.

This chain's CDR3 is CSAIEAGANTGELFF. For the CDR3, the DNA is TGCAGTGCTATTGAAGCGGGGGCGAACACCGGGGAGCTGTTTTTT. The chain is built from TRBV20-1 and TRBJ2-2; TRBD2 aligns across 8 bases. Germline V gene lookup returns CDR1 DFQATT and CDR2 SNEGSKA (reference sequence). V gave up 4 bases and J gave up 0 bases; unmatched junction bases: 4. This CDR3 has 15 amino acids.

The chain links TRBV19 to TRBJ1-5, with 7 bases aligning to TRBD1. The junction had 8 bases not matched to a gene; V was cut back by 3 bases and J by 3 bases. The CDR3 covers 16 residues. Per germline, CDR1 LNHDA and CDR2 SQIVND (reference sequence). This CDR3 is CASSIRGRGDNQPQHF. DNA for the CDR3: TGTGCCAGTAGTATTAGGGGCAGGGGGGACAATCAGCCCCAGCATTTT.

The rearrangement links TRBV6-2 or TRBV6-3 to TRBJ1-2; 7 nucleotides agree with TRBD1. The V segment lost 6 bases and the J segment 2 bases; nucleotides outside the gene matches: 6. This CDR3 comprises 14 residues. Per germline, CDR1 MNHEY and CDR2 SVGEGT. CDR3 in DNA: TGTGCCAGCAGCCGACAGGGAGTAAACTATGGCTACACCTTC. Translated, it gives CASSRQGVNYGYTF.

For the CDR3, the DNA is TGTGCCAGTAGTATGGGACTAGCGGGGGCGAGCACAGATACGCAGTATTTT. It codes for CASSMGLAGASTDTQYF. The chain is built from TRBV19 and TRBJ2-3; 14 nucleotides align to TRBD2. This CDR3 has 17 residues. Germline-derived CDR1 and CDR2 are LNHDA and SQIVND (reference sequence). The trim removed 3 bases at V and 0 bases at J, leaving 2 bases unmatched.

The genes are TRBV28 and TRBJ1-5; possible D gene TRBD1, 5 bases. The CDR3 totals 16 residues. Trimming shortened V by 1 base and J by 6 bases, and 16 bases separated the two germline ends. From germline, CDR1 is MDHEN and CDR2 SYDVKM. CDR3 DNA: TGTGCCAGCAGTTTATTATCGCCAGGGTTGGGTCAGCCCCAGCATTTT. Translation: CASSLLSPGLGQPQHF.

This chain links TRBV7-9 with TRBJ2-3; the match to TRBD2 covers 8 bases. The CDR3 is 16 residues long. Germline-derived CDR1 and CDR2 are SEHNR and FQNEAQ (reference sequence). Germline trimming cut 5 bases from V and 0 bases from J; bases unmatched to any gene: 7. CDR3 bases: TGTGCCAGCAGCCTCGGGGGGGCCGCTAGCACAGATACGCAGTATTTT. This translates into CASSLGGAASTDTQYF.

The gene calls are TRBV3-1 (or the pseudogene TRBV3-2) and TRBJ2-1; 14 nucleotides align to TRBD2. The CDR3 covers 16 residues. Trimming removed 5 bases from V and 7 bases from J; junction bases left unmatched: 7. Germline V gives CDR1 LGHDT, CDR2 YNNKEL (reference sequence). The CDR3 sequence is CASSAGLAGAGNEQFF. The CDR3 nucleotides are TGTGCCAGCAGCGCGGGACTAGCGGGGGCCGGGAATGAGCAGTTCTTC.

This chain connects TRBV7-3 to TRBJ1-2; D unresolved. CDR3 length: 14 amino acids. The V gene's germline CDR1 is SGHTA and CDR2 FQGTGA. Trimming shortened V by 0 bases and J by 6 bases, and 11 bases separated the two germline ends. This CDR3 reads CASSLTANSNGYTF. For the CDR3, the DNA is TGTGCCAGCAGCTTAACCGCAAATAGTAATGGCTACACCTTC.

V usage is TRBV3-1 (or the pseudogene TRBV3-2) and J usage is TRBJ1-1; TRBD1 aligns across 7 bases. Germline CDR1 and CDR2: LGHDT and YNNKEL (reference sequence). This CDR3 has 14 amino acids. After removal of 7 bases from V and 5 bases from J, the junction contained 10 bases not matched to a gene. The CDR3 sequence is CASTKGGVGTEAFF. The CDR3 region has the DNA TGTGCCAGCACCAAAGGGGGCGTTGGAACTGAAGCTTTCTTT.